The 5 T cell receptor beta chains below were found in one sample sequenced in a study of beta chain features in type 1 diabetes. Expressed TCRB transcripts were sequenced because the isolated RNA had all been reverse transcribed beforehand. Measured with immunoSEQ multiplex PCR; TCRdb has only the in-frame clones, and not every one. The sample holds around 40,000 clones, about 68% seen once. The study, taken as a whole, reports: Moderately but significantly shorter TCRB CDR3s were found in Type 1 diabetes patients in all four CD4+ subsets.

The antigens these receptors bind are not known. Material: Tregs from blood. These receptors all stem from a man younger than 45 with type 1 diabetes. Some clones in this sample may be carry-over from other donors' samples.

This chain links TRBV4-1 with TRBJ2-3, with D possibly TRBD2 on 6 matching bases. Germline assignment: CDR1 MGHRA and CDR2 YSYEKL. The CDR3 contains 16 residues. V was clipped by 3 bases and J by 2 bases, with 15 bases between them. CDR3 sequence: CASSQSGPAPTDTQYF. In DNA, the CDR3 is TGCGCCAGCAGCCAGAGCGGGCCGGCCCCCACAGATACGCAGTATTTT.

The V call is TRBV5-4, the J call TRBJ2-1; maybe TRBD1 (6 bases). This CDR3 spans 14 amino acids. Germline-derived CDR1 and CDR2 are SGHNT and YYREEE (reference sequence). Trimming left V 5 bases short and J 4 bases short, with 13 bases between. The CDR3: CASSSGTPYNEQFF. In DNA form, the CDR3 reads TGTGCCAGCAGTTCCGGGACACCTTACAATGAGCAGTTCTTC.

In its sample, this clone was seen a few times. The J gene is TRBJ2-1, the V gene TRBV7-8; 9 positions match TRBD1. This CDR3 is 13 amino acids long. The ends lost 5 bases at V and 10 bases at J; junction bases unmatched: 6. Per the germline V gene, CDR1 is SGHVS and CDR2 is FQNEAQ. The CDR3 DNA sequence: TGTGCCAGCAGCGTAGACAGGGGGAACGAGCAGTTCTTC. It translates to CASSVDRGNEQFF.

This clone was observed a few times. This chain links TRBV7-2 with TRBJ2-1, with 12 bases lining up with TRBD2. Unmatched junction bases numbered 5, after V lost 4 bases and J lost 7 bases. CDR1 SGHTA and CDR2 FQGNSA come from the germline V gene. This CDR3 has 15 residues. The CDR3 loop is CASSSGLAGLNEQFF. The CDR3 nucleotides are TGTGCCAGCAGCTCCGGACTAGCGGGACTGAATGAGCAGTTCTTC.

The sample holds one count of this clone. As DNA, the CDR3 is TGTGCCAGCAGCTTGGGCATACAGGGGCTGAACTATGGCTACACCTTC. Translation: CASSLGIQGLNYGYTF. The chain employs TRBV5-5 and TRBJ1-2; 7 nucleotides line up with TRBD1. Germline CDR1 SGHKS, CDR2 YYEKEE (reference sequence). The CDR3 consists of 16 residues. The V segment lost 0 bases and the J segment 2 bases; nucleotides outside the gene matches: 7.